These 30 T cell receptor beta chains were all obtained from the same sample, sequenced in a study of immune cell composition in non-small cell lung cancer. Normal lung was sampled as far from the tumour as possible, at least 3 cm. Repertoires were generated with immunoSEQ multiplex PCR, while TCRdb's copy carries only in-frame clones and drops some. The sample has roughly 15,000 clones, about 80% seen once. The same sample was also studied in work on CD4 T cells in lung cancer.

Source material: non-adjacent lung tissue. The source of these receptors is a human donor with non-small cell lung cancer.

The chain uses TRBV6-1 and TRBJ2-1; possible D gene TRBD1, 5 bases. V dropped 6 bases and J dropped 2 bases, with 11 bases sitting between them. CDR3 length: 14 amino acids. Per the germline V gene, CDR1 is MNHNS and CDR2 is SASEGT. The CDR3 DNA follows: TGTGCCAGCAGCGAACAGGCGACCTACAATGAGCAGTTCTTC. Protein: CASSEQATYNEQFF.

The chain carries TRBV5-5 and TRBJ2-1; D uncertain. CDR3 length: 12 amino acids. Trimming took 4 bases from V and 8 from J, leaving 10 bases between them. Germline V gene lookup returns CDR1 SGHKS and CDR2 YYEKEE (reference sequence). The DNA for the CDR3 is TGTGCCAGCAGCCAAGTGGATGATGAGCAGTTCTTC. Translation gives CASSQVDDEQFF.

The chain combines TRBV5-4 with TRBJ2-5, with D tentatively TRBD1 (5 bases). This CDR3 has 14 amino acids. V was trimmed by 4 bases and J by 5 bases, leaving 15 bases between them. Germline V gene lookup returns CDR1 SGHNT and CDR2 YYREEE (reference sequence). CDR3 nucleotides: TGTGCCAGCAGCGCCCCGACAGTCGGGGAGACCCAGTACTTC. It encodes CASSAPTVGETQYF. The full variable domain, completed using reference TRBV5-4 and TRBJ2-5, is ETGVTQSPTHLIKTRGQQVTLRCSSQSGHNTVSWYQQALGQGPQFIFQYYREEENGRGNFPPRFSGLQFPNYSSELNVNALELDDSALYLCASSAPTVGETQYFGPGTRLLVL.

Comment on this clone: The conserved final phenylalanine or tryptophan is absent from the CDR3, which likely points to a read error. The V and J genes are TRBV9 and TRBJ2-3; a possible D gene is TRBD2 (6 bases). From germline, CDR1 is SGDLS and CDR2 YYNGEE. V was shortened by 0 bases and J by 5 bases, with 13 bases between the two germline ends. CDR3 size: 15 residues. CDR3 sequence (DNA): TGTGCCAGCAGCGTAGATGGAGGGACGGGAGATACGCAGTATCTT. Amino acid sequence: CASSVDGGTGDTQYL.

The rearrangement joins TRBV11-3 to TRBJ2-5; TRBD2 matches at 10 bases. Germline V CDR1 and CDR2: SGHNT, YENEEA. V trimming: 5 bases; J trimming: 11 bases; junction bases outside the gene matches: 23. This CDR3 has 18 residues. The CDR3 here is CASSPRKRGGYKEDSQYF. Written as DNA, the CDR3 is TGTGCCAGCAGCCCGCGGAAGCGGGGGGGCTACAAAGAAGACTCGCAGTACTTC. Complete variable domain (other parts from reference TRBV11-3 and TRBJ2-5): EAGVVQSPRYKIIEKKQPVAFWCNPISGHNTLYWYLQNLGQGPELLIRYENEEAVDDSQLPKDRFSAERLKGVDSTLKIQPAELGDSAVYLCASSPRKRGGYKEDSQYFGPGTRLLVL.

This clone was detected only a few times. The chain is built from TRBV5-4 and TRBJ2-7; 7 bases are a match to TRBD1. The CDR3 consists of 14 residues. Per the germline V gene, CDR1 is SGHNT and CDR2 is YYREEE (reference sequence). The junction had 11 bases not matched to a gene; V was cut back by 5 bases and J by 6 bases. The CDR3: CASRTNRDSGEQYF. The CDR3 DNA sequence: TGTGCCAGCAGGACGAACCGGGACAGCGGCGAGCAGTACTTC.

This clone was counted once. The chain is built from TRBV4-1 and TRBJ1-2; no definite D call. V lost 0 bases, J lost 0 bases, and 8 bases lay in between. Germline CDR1 and CDR2: MGHRA and YSYEKL. The CDR3 contains 15 residues. Here the CDR3 DNA reads TGCGCCAGCAGCCAAGATCAGGAAGCTAACTATGGCTACACCTTC. Translated, it gives CASSQDQEANYGYTF.

The rearrangement uses TRBV7-2 and TRBJ2-1, with 13 nucleotides matching TRBD2. With 4 bases clipped from V and 0 bases from J, the junction kept 9 bases outside the gene matches. Germline V gene sequence: CDR1 SGHTA, CDR2 FQGNSA. This CDR3 has 19 residues. This CDR3 is CASSSKTSGRPSSYNEQFF. CDR3 DNA sequence: TGTGCCAGCAGCTCGAAGACTAGCGGGAGGCCTAGCTCCTACAATGAGCAGTTCTTC.

The chain uses TRBV7-6 and TRBJ1-5; 11 nucleotides align to TRBD1. The CDR3 loop spans 14 amino acids. V lost 6 bases and J lost 6; bases outside the gene matches: 4. Germline loops: CDR1 SGHVS, CDR2 FNYEAQ. This CDR3 is CASSSGTGGQPQHF. CDR3 DNA: TGTGCCAGCAGTTCCGGGACAGGGGGTCAGCCCCAGCATTTT.

The chain employs TRBV6-1 and TRBJ1-6; perhaps TRBD1 as D (6 bases). The CDR3 runs to 15 residues. Germline CDR1 reads MNHNS; CDR2 reads SASEGT. The ends were cut back, 5 bases at V and 8 bases at J, with 16 bases in the middle. CDR3 DNA: TGTGCCAGCAGTTTTAGCGGGACATCCCATTCACCCCTCCACTTT. Residues: CASSFSGTSHSPLHF.

The chain employs TRBV7-2 and TRBJ2-3; D possibly matches TRBD1 or TRBD2 (5 bases each). The CDR3 is made up of 14 amino acids. Trimming cost V 9 bases and J 0 bases, with 13 bases left between them. Germline CDR1 reads SGHTA; CDR2 reads FQGNSA. This chain's CDR3 is CASKTGPSTDTQYF. The CDR3 nucleotides read TGTGCCAGTAAGACGGGGCCTAGCACAGATACGCAGTATTTT.

The V gene is TRBV7-2, the J gene TRBJ2-1, with 8 bases identical to TRBD2. Germline V lookup: CDR1 SGHTA, CDR2 FQGNSA. The CDR3 runs 17 residues. V was clipped by 4 bases and J by 6 bases; unmatched bases: 14. The CDR3 DNA follows: TGTGCCAGCAGCTCCCTCCCGGGACTAGGTTTCCTCAATGAGCAGTTCTTC. As protein: CASSSLPGLGFLNEQFF.

A few counts support this clone. The chain employs TRBV15 and TRBJ2-3; a weak D match, TRBD2 (6 bases). V lost 4 bases, J lost 3 bases, and 14 bases lay in between. CDR3 length equals 15 residues. Germline V CDR1 and CDR2: LNHNV, YYDKDF (reference sequence). Here the CDR3 reads CATSMGAGRTDTQYF. CDR3 in DNA: TGTGCCACCAGCATGGGAGCGGGTAGAACAGATACGCAGTATTTT.

This chain joins TRBV27 and TRBJ1-2; 8 bases fit TRBD1. This CDR3 comprises 13 residues. The J segment lost 8 bases and the V segment lost 2 bases, leaving 4 bases of the junction unmatched. The V gene's germline CDR1 is MNHEY and CDR2 SMNVEV (reference sequence). CDR3 sequence: CASSLQGAGGYTF. The CDR3 DNA sequence: TGTGCCAGCAGTTTACAGGGGGCGGGGGGCTACACCTTC.

The chain couples TRBV25-1 to TRBJ1-2; D is unclear. Germline V gives CDR1 MGHDK, CDR2 SYGVNS. This CDR3 has 13 amino acids. Trimming removed 3 bases from V and 7 bases from J, with 12 bases in between. CDR3 sequence: CASSDAPFLGYTF. The CDR3 DNA is TGTGCCAGCAGTGACGCCCCCTTCCTTGGCTACACCTTC.

The rearrangement uses TRBV7-8 and TRBJ1-1, with 11 bases matching TRBD1. This CDR3 is 15 amino acids long. Germline V lookup: CDR1 SGHVS, CDR2 FQNEAQ. Trimming cost V 4 bases and J 2 bases; bases outside gene matches: 3. CDR3 sequence (DNA): TGTGCCAGCAGCTCGGACAGGGGGCAAAACACTGAAGCTTTCTTT. Its protein product is CASSSDRGQNTEAFF.

The V and J genes are TRBV9 and TRBJ1-1; D unclear. The germline V gene has CDR1 SGDLS and CDR2 YYNGEE. The CDR3 is made up of 15 amino acids. Between the trimmed V and J ends, which lost 0 bases and 3 bases, there was a span of 12 bases. The CDR3 sequence: CASSVVGTKDTEAFF. CDR3 bases: TGTGCCAGCAGCGTAGTGGGAACCAAGGACACTGAAGCTTTCTTT.

The V gene is TRBV11-1, the J gene TRBJ2-7, with D possibly being TRBD1 or TRBD2 (6 bases each). This CDR3 spans 14 amino acids. The V gene lost 1 base and the J gene lost 11 bases, with 18 bases spanning the gap. Per germline, CDR1 SGHAT and CDR2 FQDESV (reference sequence). The CDR3 spells CASSLDSRGQGKYF. CDR3 nucleotides: TGTGCCAGCAGCTTAGACTCCCGGGGGCAAGGCAAGTACTTC.

The V call is TRBV28, the J call TRBJ1-2; unclear D gene. CDR1 is MDHEN and CDR2 is SYDVKM in the germline V gene. The CDR3 runs 15 residues. Between the trimmed V and J ends, which lost 5 bases and 0 bases, there was a span of 13 bases. This CDR3 is CASSPLELPNYGYTF. CDR3 DNA sequence: TGTGCCAGCAGTCCCTTGGAGCTCCCTAACTATGGCTACACCTTC.

This clone is medium-sized by share. The chain is built from TRBV28 and TRBJ1-2, with 9 bases lining up with TRBD1. The CDR3 runs to 15 residues. The germline V gene has CDR1 MDHEN and CDR2 SYDVKM. With V trimmed by 1 base and J by 5 bases, 5 bases remained unmatched. The DNA for the CDR3 is TGTGCCAGCAGTTTATTGACAGGGGGGGGGTATGGCTACACCTTC. Translation: CASSLLTGGGYGYTF.

This clone came up a few times. The chain links TRBV9 to TRBJ1-6; D might be TRBD1 (6 bases). Germline CDR1 and CDR2: SGDLS and YYNGEE. Trimming stripped 3 bases from V and 0 bases from J, with 7 bases between. The CDR3 is made up of 15 amino acids. CDR3 coding DNA: TGTGCCAGCAGCGCGGACAGCTCCTATAATTCACCCCTCCACTTT. It codes for CASSADSSYNSPLHF.

The V and J genes are TRBV5-4 and TRBJ2-2; weak D call: TRBD1 (6 bases). The CDR3 spans 15 residues. Per the germline V gene, CDR1 is SGHNT and CDR2 is YYREEE (reference sequence). The V end lost 1 base, the J end lost 4 bases, and 11 bases lay between the germline ends. The CDR3 spells CASSLSQGATGELFF. As DNA, the CDR3 is TGTGCCAGCAGCTTGTCACAGGGAGCCACCGGGGAGCTGTTTTTT.

The chain joins TRBV10-1 to TRBJ2-7, with 7 bases matching TRBD1. The CDR3 covers 17 residues. Germline-derived CDR1 and CDR2 are WNHNN and SYGVQD (reference sequence). The V segment lost 4 bases and the J segment 0 bases; nucleotides outside the gene matches: 12. This CDR3 reads CASSGQGPTTASYEQYF. CDR3 nucleotides: TGCGCCAGCAGTGGACAGGGACCGACGACGGCCTCCTACGAGCAGTACTTC.

The genes are TRBV25-1 and TRBJ1-1; 7 bases align to TRBD1. The V gene end was trimmed by 4 bases and the J gene end by 5 bases; junction bases not matched to a gene: 7. The CDR3 contains 14 residues. CDR1 is MGHDK, CDR2 SYGVNS, per germline. The CDR3 nucleotides are TGTGCCAGCAGTGCAACCCGGGACAGAACTGAAGCTTTCTTT. Protein: CASSATRDRTEAFF.

This clone is medium-sized (0.01 to 0.1%) by share. The V call is TRBV5-6, the J call TRBJ2-2; D could derive from TRBD1 or TRBD2 (5 bases each). The V end was cut by 2 bases, the J end by 5 bases, with 10 bases between. CDR3 size: 14 residues. Germline V CDR1 and CDR2: SGHDT, YYEEEE. The CDR3 protein is CASSFPGTTGELFF. The CDR3 coding sequence is TGTGCCAGCAGCTTCCCCGGGACGACCGGGGAGCTGTTTTTT. Looking up the rest from reference TRBV5-6 and TRBJ2-2 gives the full variable domain: DAGVTQSPTHLIKTRGQQVTLRCSPKSGHDTVSWYQQALGQGPQFIFQYYEEEERQRGNFPDRFSGHQFPNYSSELNVNALLLGDSALYLCASSFPGTTGELFFGEGSRLTVL.

The chain is built from TRBV9 and TRBJ1-3, with D hard to call. V was shortened by 1 base and J by 4 bases, with 6 bases between the two germline ends. From germline, CDR1 is SGDLS and CDR2 YYNGEE. The CDR3 covers 13 residues. For the CDR3, the DNA is TGTGCCAGCAGCGTAAACTCCGGAAACACCATATATTTT. Encoded protein: CASSVNSGNTIYF. Filled out from reference TRBV9 and TRBJ1-3, the complete variable domain reads DSGVTQTPKHLITATGQRVTLRCSPRSGDLSVYWYQQSLDQGLQFLIQYYNGEERAKGNILERFSAQQFPDLHSELNLSSLELGDSALYFCASSVNSGNTIYFGEGSWLTVV.

This clone was detected a few times. The chain couples TRBV27 to TRBJ2-7, with D perhaps TRBD1 or TRBD2 (5 bases each). The ends were cut back, 6 bases at V and 0 bases at J, with 15 bases in the middle. The germline V gene has CDR1 MNHEY and CDR2 SMNVEV (reference sequence). CDR3 size: 15 residues. CDR3 residues: CASRWGTVSSYEQYF. CDR3 DNA sequence: TGTGCCAGCAGATGGGGGACGGTGAGCTCCTACGAGCAGTACTTC.

The chain couples TRBV9 to TRBJ1-6; tentatively, D is TRBD1 (5 bases). The V gene's germline CDR1 is SGDLS and CDR2 YYNGEE. This CDR3 is built from 16 residues. Trimming left V 0 bases short and J 3 bases short, with 10 bases between. CDR3 sequence (DNA): TGTGCCAGCAGCGTAGGTGGGGCCGACTATAATTCACCCCTCCACTTT. It codes for CASSVGGADYNSPLHF.

This clone was found once. The chain employs TRBV7-3 and TRBJ2-3; 10 bases align to TRBD2. CDR3 length: 13 amino acids. Germline loops: CDR1 SGHTA, CDR2 FQGTGA. After removal of 5 bases from V and 9 bases from J, the junction contained 5 bases not matched to a gene. The CDR3 protein is CASSVQTSGTQYF. CDR3 in DNA: TGTGCCAGCAGCGTCCAGACTAGCGGGACGCAGTATTTT. Looking up the rest from reference TRBV7-3 and TRBJ2-3 gives the full variable domain: GAGVSQTPSNKVTEKGKYVELRCDPISGHTALYWYRQSLGQGPEFLIYFQGTGAADDSGLPNDRFFAVRPEGSVSTLKIQRTERGDSAVYLCASSVQTSGTQYFGPGTRLTVL.

The chain couples TRBV7-9 to TRBJ1-1; no clear D gene. V was shortened by 5 bases and J by 1 base, with 11 bases between the two germline ends. The CDR3 totals 14 residues. CDR1 SEHNR and CDR2 FQNEAQ come from the germline V gene (reference sequence). The chain's CDR3 is CASSPSSPNTEAFF. The CDR3 DNA sequence: TGTGCCAGCAGCCCCTCGTCGCCGAACACTGAAGCTTTCTTT.